The 28 T cell receptor beta chains presented below share a single source sample, sequenced in a study of Ad26.COV2.S vaccination and SARS-CoV-2 variants. Stated treatment: some 20 received Ad26.COV2.S at low or high dose, single or two shots; several received placebo; per-sample allocation not given. Day 63 after the first injection of vaccine or placebo was the sampling time. Measured with immunoSEQ multiplex PCR; TCRdb has only the in-frame clones, and not every one. The profile shows more than 250,000 clones, more than 75% of them singletons. The specimen was peripheral blood, collected in a trial of Ad26.COV2.S vaccine versus placebo. The receptors derive from a person aged 18-60 years who received the Ad26.COV2.S COVID-19 vaccine or a placebo.

The chain couples TRBV7-8 to TRBJ1-5; D unclear. Germline CDR1 and CDR2: SGHVS and FQNEAQ. Trimming shortened V by 0 bases and J by 4 bases, and 10 bases separated the two germline ends. The CDR3 length is 15 residues. CDR3 in DNA: TGTGCCAGCAGCTTAGCGGGAGGTCAGAATCAGCCCCAGCATTTT. Protein sequence: CASSLAGGQNQPQHF.

This clone was observed a handful of times. The rearrangement uses TRBV18 and TRBJ1-3; D unresolved. V shed 1 base and J shed 4 bases, with 5 bases lying between them. This CDR3 is built from 13 residues. CDR1 and CDR2 from the germline V gene are KGHSH and LQKENI. CDR3 in DNA: TGTGCCAGCTCACCACTGGGCGGAAACACCATATATTTT. The encoded protein is CASSPLGGNTIYF.

CDR3 DNA sequence: TGTGCCTGGAGTGAAGCTTTCTTT. It encodes CAWSEAFF. The chain employs TRBV30 and TRBJ1-1; no firm D call. The CDR3 runs to 8 residues. The V and J ends lost 1 base and 9 bases respectively, with 0 bases between them. CDR1 is GTSNPN and CDR2 is SVGIG in the germline V gene (reference sequence).

The rearrangement uses TRBV11-3 and TRBJ2-3, with 13 bases that match TRBD2. With 4 bases clipped from V and 3 bases from J, the junction kept 7 bases outside the gene matches. The CDR3 is made up of 17 amino acids. Germline V gives CDR1 SGHNT, CDR2 YENEEA. This CDR3 reads CASSSPGLAGETDTQYF. The CDR3 DNA reads as TGTGCCAGCAGCTCCCCTGGACTAGCGGGGGAGACAGATACGCAGTATTTT.

This chain uses TRBV3-1 (or the pseudogene TRBV3-2) with TRBJ2-1; D is possibly TRBD1 (6 bases). Trimming shortened V by 4 bases and J by 7 bases, and 11 bases separated the two germline ends. CDR1 is LGHDT, CDR2 YNNKEL, per germline (reference sequence). This CDR3 comprises 13 residues. In nucleotides, the CDR3 is TGTGCCAGCAGCCCCAAGAGGGGGAATGAGCAGTTCTTC. Translating gives CASSPKRGNEQFF.

This chain joins TRBV5-1 and TRBJ1-1, with a tentative D call TRBD1 (5 bases). Trimming removed 2 bases at V and 0 bases at J, with 8 bases between. The CDR3 has 14 amino acids. Germline values: CDR1 SGHRS, CDR2 YFSETQ. The CDR3 region has the DNA TGCGCCAGCAGCTTTACAGGCCTGAACACTGAAGCTTTCTTT. Its translation is CASSFTGLNTEAFF.

The count of this clone is one. The J gene is TRBJ1-5, the V gene TRBV11-2, with 7 bases fitting TRBD1. J lost 1 base, V lost 5 bases, and 5 bases had no gene match. The CDR3 extends over 15 amino acids. Germline CDR1 is SGHAT and CDR2 is FQNNGV. In DNA, the CDR3 is TGTGCCAGCAGCCGAACCAGGGGGAGCAATCAGCCCCAGCATTTT. This codes for CASSRTRGSNQPQHF.

This sequence joins TRBV12-3 or TRBV12-4 and TRBJ1-2; D not resolved. The CDR3 spans 13 residues. Trimming left V 6 bases short and J 5 bases short, with 13 bases between. Here the CDR3 DNA reads TGTGCCAGCAGCCAAGGCTACAGTTATGGCTACACCTTC. It codes for CASSQGYSYGYTF.

The chain recombines TRBV28 with TRBJ1-1, with D unresolved. The CDR3 runs to 11 residues. Trimming removed 10 bases from V and 6 bases from J, with 12 bases in between. Germline V CDR1 and CDR2: MDHEN, SYDVKM. For the CDR3, the DNA is TGTGCCATCACGAGACTGGCTGAAGCTTTCTTT. This encodes CAITRLAEAFF.

This sequence joins TRBV25-1 and TRBJ2-7; D ambiguous. Trimming removed 4 bases at V and 2 bases at J, with 9 bases between. This CDR3 spans 13 amino acids. The germline CDR1 and CDR2 sequences are MGHDK and SYGVNS. CDR3 sequence (DNA): TGTGCCAGCAGTGCCCTGGGTACCTACGAGCAGTACTTC. Encoded protein: CASSALGTYEQYF.

The J gene is TRBJ2-6, the V gene TRBV2, with D maybe TRBD1 (5 bases). This CDR3 is 15 amino acids long. CDR1 and CDR2 from the germline V gene are SNHLY and FYNNEI. The V end was cut by 3 bases, the J end by 4 bases, with 10 bases between. The CDR3 spells CASSDRVGGANVLTF. CDR3 in DNA: TGTGCCAGCAGTGACAGGGTGGGCGGGGCCAACGTCCTGACTTTC.

This CDR3 reads CASSYWVGSGDEQFF. Written as DNA, the CDR3 is TGTGCCAGCAGTTATTGGGTCGGGTCCGGAGATGAGCAGTTCTTC. The chain couples TRBV6-5 to TRBJ2-1, with D unclear. Trimming cost V 3 bases and J 8 bases, with 17 bases left between them. The CDR3 runs to 15 residues. The germline V gene encodes CDR1 MNHEY and CDR2 SVGAGI.

The J gene is TRBJ1-2, the V gene TRBV27; the D is unclear. V was shortened by 7 bases and J by 7 bases, with 16 bases between the two germline ends. Germline assignment: CDR1 MNHEY and CDR2 SMNVEV (reference sequence). This CDR3 contains 13 residues. This chain's CDR3 is CASKPVGDGGYTF. The CDR3, as DNA: TGTGCCAGCAAGCCCGTAGGTGACGGTGGCTACACCTTC.

This chain uses TRBV10-2 with TRBJ2-7; TRBD1 matches 7 bases. Germline assignment: CDR1 WSHSY and CDR2 SAAADI. The CDR3 runs to 13 residues. The V and J ends lost 10 bases and 5 bases, in that order; junction bases with no gene match: 11. CDR3 sequence (DNA): TGCGCCACCCTGACAGGGCGGGCGGACGAGCAGTACTTC. Encoded protein: CATLTGRADEQYF.

This chain joins TRBV20-1 and TRBJ2-5; 9 bases are a match to TRBD2. This CDR3 has 14 residues. V lost 3 bases to trimming and J lost 5 bases; unmatched junction nucleotides: 7. Per germline, CDR1 DFQATT and CDR2 SNEGSKA (reference sequence). CDR3 in amino acids: CSASLAGIRETQYF. In DNA, the CDR3 is TGCAGTGCTAGTCTAGCGGGGATAAGGGAGACCCAGTACTTC.

The gene calls are TRBV19 and TRBJ1-2, with D unresolved. Germline values: CDR1 LNHDA, CDR2 SQIVND (reference sequence). V lost 1 base, J lost 3 bases, and 6 bases lay in between. CDR3 length: 13 residues. Here the CDR3 DNA reads TGTGCCAGTAGTATAGCCCCCTACTATGGCTACACCTTC. This gives the protein CASSIAPYYGYTF.

On this clone itself: This sample includes further DNA sequences coding for the same CDR3. The chain is built from TRBV6-5 and TRBJ2-3, with 11 bases matching TRBD1. This CDR3 is 14 amino acids long. The J segment lost 6 bases and the V segment lost 4 bases, leaving 3 bases of the junction unmatched. CDR1 is MNHEY and CDR2 is SVGAGI in the germline V gene. The CDR3 loop is CASSWDRGRDTQYF. The CDR3 DNA sequence: TGTGCCAGCAGTTGGGACAGGGGGAGGGATACGCAGTATTTT.

The rearrangement uses TRBV11-2 and TRBJ2-7; 7 bases align to TRBD2. This CDR3 comprises 14 residues. The germline CDR1 and CDR2 sequences are SGHAT and FQNNGV. V dropped 3 bases and J dropped 1; count of bases not matched to a gene: 3. CDR3 DNA sequence: TGTGCCAGCAGCTTTACAGCGGGGTCCTACGAGCAGTACTTC. This gives the protein CASSFTAGSYEQYF.

The chain is built from TRBV7-8 and TRBJ2-5, with no clear D. Germline CDR1 reads SGHVS; CDR2 reads FQNEAQ. Trimming removed 1 base from V and 3 bases from J, with 6 bases in between. CDR3 length: 13 residues. The CDR3 reads CASSLVQKETQYF. The DNA for the CDR3 is TGTGCCAGCAGCTTAGTTCAGAAAGAGACCCAGTACTTC.

The J gene is TRBJ2-7, the V gene TRBV28, with D unresolved. Deletions cut 6 bases from V and 0 bases from J, with 12 bases between. CDR3 size: 14 residues. Germline CDR1 reads MDHEN; CDR2 reads SYDVKM. CDR3 DNA sequence: TGTGCCAGCAGGAACCACAGAGACTCCTACGAGCAGTACTTC. Translating it yields CASRNHRDSYEQYF.

The chain recombines TRBV7-2 with TRBJ1-1; D is undetermined. Trimming removed 3 bases at V and 8 bases at J, with 13 bases between. This CDR3 spans 13 amino acids. CDR1 is SGHTA, CDR2 FQGNSA, per germline. The CDR3 sequence is CASSFFGYPEAFF. In DNA form, the CDR3 reads TGTGCCAGCAGCTTCTTCGGATACCCAGAAGCTTTCTTT.

This chain links TRBV7-9 with TRBJ1-4; D is ambiguous. The CDR3 contains 15 residues. Trimming cost V 3 bases and J 6 bases, with 14 bases left between them. CDR1 SEHNR and CDR2 FQNEAQ come from the germline V gene (reference sequence). The CDR3 reads CASSFPPGKDEKLFF. The CDR3 DNA follows: TGTGCCAGCAGCTTCCCCCCGGGTAAAGATGAAAAACTGTTTTTT.

In this sample, this clone turned up once. The V gene is TRBV6-5, the J gene TRBJ2-1, with 10 bases that match TRBD2. Germline V CDR1 and CDR2: MNHEY, SVGAGI. This CDR3 region has 15 residues. The V segment lost 4 bases and the J segment 2 bases; nucleotides outside the gene matches: 2. The chain's CDR3 is CASSLAGGTYNEQFF. In DNA, the CDR3 is TGTGCCAGCAGTTTAGCGGGAGGCACCTACAATGAGCAGTTCTTC.

Turning to this clone: Germline and junction disagree at one end, which may indicate a read error. The chain carries TRBV11-2 and TRBJ2-7, with TRBD1 matching over 7 bases. The CDR3 consists of 14 residues. Per the germline V gene, CDR1 is SGHAT and CDR2 is FQNNGV. The DNA for the CDR3 is TGTGCCAGCAGCTTAGTTATCCGGGGCAGGGGGAAGGACTTC. Its translation is CASSLVIRGRGKDF.

V usage is TRBV7-2 and J usage is TRBJ2-3, with D unresolved. The germline V gene has CDR1 SGHTA and CDR2 FQGNSA. The CDR3 extends over 14 amino acids. V shed 4 bases and J shed 1 base, with 9 bases lying between them. CDR3 sequence (DNA): TGTGCCAGCAGCTCCTACCGGCGCACAGATACGCAGTATTTT. Translating it yields CASSSYRRTDTQYF. Together with reference TRBV7-2 and TRBJ2-3, the CDR3 gives the full variable domain: GAGVSQSPSNKVTEKGKDVELRCDPISGHTALYWYRQSLGQGLEFLIYFQGNSAPDKSGLPSDRFSAERTGGSVSTLTIQRTQQEDSAVYLCASSSYRRTDTQYFGPGTRLTVL.

V usage is TRBV4-1 and J usage is TRBJ1-2, with D possibly matching TRBD1 (5 bases). The germline V gene has CDR1 MGHRA and CDR2 YSYEKL. This CDR3 region has 15 residues. Trimming removed 1 base at V and 4 bases at J, with 13 bases between. The CDR3 DNA follows: TGCGCCAGCAGCCAAGTGGGGCGGCCCTTCTATGGCTACACCTTC. Protein sequence: CASSQVGRPFYGYTF.

The rearrangement joins TRBV10-1 to TRBJ2-5; 7 bases are a match to TRBD2. The CDR3 runs 14 residues. With V trimmed by 3 bases and J by 8 bases, 9 bases remained unmatched. CDR1 WNHNN and CDR2 SYGVQD come from the germline V gene (reference sequence). This CDR3 is CASSDGASGLTQYF. DNA of the CDR3: TGCGCCAGCAGTGACGGCGCTAGCGGCTTAACCCAGTACTTC.

J is TRBJ1-5 and V is TRBV4-2, with D unclear. Trimming removed 1 base at V and 2 bases at J, with 9 bases between. From germline, CDR1 is LGHNA and CDR2 YNFKEQ. This CDR3 region has 15 residues. In nucleotides, the CDR3 is TGTGCCAGCAGCCAAGTAGACATAGGCAATCAGCCCCAGCATTTT. Translated, it gives CASSQVDIGNQPQHF.